These 22 T cell receptor beta chains came from one sample sequenced in a study of cytomegalovirus exposure and HLA in healthy donors. The PCR made use of 60 Vbeta and 13 Jbeta primers. Assay used: immunoSEQ multiplex PCR; TCRdb lists only in-frame clones, some missing. This sample has 150,000 to 250,000 clones; around three quarters occur once, and the top ten carry 1.5% to 2%. The sample was PBMCs. These receptors all stem from a young man in good health and CMV-seronegative.

The chain recombines TRBV11-2 with TRBJ2-3; TRBD2 matches 12 bases. The CDR3 runs 17 residues. After removal of 7 bases from V and 3 bases from J, the junction contained 11 bases not matched to a gene. Germline CDR1 SGHAT, CDR2 FQNNGV. CDR3 coding DNA: TGTGCCAGCACTCTAACCCCCCTAGCGGGAGGGACAGATACGCAGTATTTT. Its translation: CASTLTPLAGGTDTQYF.

The chain carries TRBV11-2 and TRBJ2-7, with D unresolved. The CDR3 spans 14 residues. Per the germline V gene, CDR1 is SGHAT and CDR2 is FQNNGV. Trimming pared 1 base from V and 2 bases from J, leaving 9 bases between. The CDR3 DNA sequence: TGTGCCAGCAGCTTAGTGGCCACCCCCTACGAGCAGTACTTC. Amino acids: CASSLVATPYEQYF.

This chain uses TRBV27 with TRBJ2-7; 8 bases fit TRBD1. V dropped 5 bases and J dropped 6; count of bases not matched to a gene: 6. The CDR3 runs 13 residues. Germline V gene sequence: CDR1 MNHEY, CDR2 SMNVEV (reference sequence). This chain's CDR3 is CASSLAGTGEQYF. CDR3 nucleotides: TGTGCCAGCAGTCTCGCTGGGACAGGCGAGCAGTACTTC.

In DNA form, the CDR3 reads TGTGCCAGCAGTGCGGACAGGGGTGGCGAGCAGTACTTC. Amino acids: CASSADRGGEQYF. V gene TRBV2 combines with J gene TRBJ2-5, with 9 bases lining up with TRBD1. The end of the DNA fits TRBJ2-7 better, so the J call may be wrong. The CDR3 length is 13 residues. Germline CDR1 is SNHLY and CDR2 is FYNNEI.

This clone has a single count. The CDR3 reads CASEYRTEPLTDTQYF. CDR3 in DNA: TGTGCCAGTGAGTACAGGACAGAACCCCTCACAGATACGCAGTATTTT. The genes are TRBV5-6 and TRBJ2-3, with D perhaps matching TRBD1 (6 bases). Trimming pared 8 bases from V and 2 bases from J, leaving 21 bases between. From germline, CDR1 is SGHDT and CDR2 YYEEEE. This CDR3 has 16 residues.

This clone has only one observation. CDR3 loop: CASKGHGAYEQYF. The CDR3 coding sequence is TGTGCCAGCAAGGGACACGGAGCCTACGAGCAGTACTTC. The chain is built from TRBV6-5 and TRBJ2-7; tentatively, D is TRBD1 (6 bases). Per the germline V gene, CDR1 is MNHEY and CDR2 is SVGAGI. This CDR3 spans 13 amino acids. V lost 7 bases to trimming and J lost 2 bases, with 12 bases between them.

The V gene is TRBV11-3, the J gene TRBJ2-7, with D possibly matching TRBD2 (5 bases). The CDR3 extends over 13 amino acids. V lost 5 bases to trimming and J lost 9 bases, with 17 bases between them. Per germline, CDR1 SGHNT and CDR2 YENEEA. CDR3 sequence reads: CASSGLTTTSQYF. CDR3 coding DNA: TGTGCCAGCAGCGGTTTGACTACTACGTCGCAGTACTTC.

This rearrangement joins TRBV7-6 to TRBJ2-7; 8 nucleotides agree with TRBD2. V dropped 5 bases and J dropped 3; count of bases not matched to a gene: 6. This CDR3 is built from 14 residues. Per germline, CDR1 SGHVS and CDR2 FNYEAQ. CDR3 sequence (DNA): TGTGCCAGCAGCCGGGGGGGGCGCCTCTACGAGCAGTACTTC. Protein product: CASSRGGRLYEQYF.

The chain employs TRBV9 and TRBJ1-2; the match to TRBD1 covers 9 bases. Germline V gene lookup returns CDR1 SGDLS and CDR2 YYNGEE. With V trimmed by 2 bases and J by 4 bases, 6 bases remained unmatched. The CDR3 spans 15 residues. CDR3 sequence (DNA): TGTGCCAGCAGCGTGACAGGGGGTATGTCCTATGGCTACACCTTC. This translates into CASSVTGGMSYGYTF.

The chain uses TRBV7-3 and TRBJ2-1; no firm D call. CDR3 size: 14 residues. Trimming cost V 3 bases and J 6 bases, with 12 bases left between them. Per the germline V gene, CDR1 is SGHTA and CDR2 is FQGTGA. In DNA, the CDR3 is TGTGCCAGCAGCTTTAATCCCTCCGGCAATGAGCAGTTCTTC. Protein: CASSFNPSGNEQFF.

The chain employs TRBV28 and TRBJ2-2, with 8 bases fitting TRBD2. The CDR3 runs 15 residues. The ends lost 7 bases at V and 0 bases at J; junction bases unmatched: 4. Germline CDR1 MDHEN, CDR2 SYDVKM. The CDR3 DNA reads TGTGCCAGCATCACTAGCGGCGCGAACACCGGGGAGCTGTTTTTT. It yields the protein CASITSGANTGELFF.

The rearrangement joins TRBV5-1 to TRBJ2-7; possibly TRBD2 for D (6 bases). The V end lost 0 bases, the J end lost 6 bases, and 16 bases lay between the germline ends. The CDR3 is made up of 15 amino acids. CDR1 and CDR2 (germline): SGHRS, YFSETQ. As DNA, the CDR3 is TGCGCCAGCAGCTTGGGGGGACTCCGAATTGGCGAGCAGTACTTC. It codes for CASSLGGLRIGEQYF.

This sequence joins TRBV5-1 and TRBJ2-7; 7 nucleotides match TRBD1. The length of the CDR3 is 13 residues. Germline V gene lookup returns CDR1 SGHRS and CDR2 YFSETQ. Trimming took 3 bases from V and 3 from J; bases not matched to a gene: 3. CDR3 DNA sequence: TGCGCCAGCAGCTGGGGACAGAACTACGAGCAGTACTTC. This codes for CASSWGQNYEQYF. The full variable domain, with the rest looked up from reference TRBV5-1 and TRBJ2-7, is KAGVTQTPRYLIKTRGQQVTLSCSPISGHRSVSWYQQTPGQGLQFLFEYFSETQRNKGNFPGRFSGRQFSNSRSEMNVSTLELGDSALYLCASSWGQNYEQYFGPGTRLTVT.

V gene TRBV5-1 combines with J gene TRBJ2-6; 8 positions agree with TRBD1. The V segment lost 4 bases and the J segment 0 bases; nucleotides outside the gene matches: 6. The CDR3 loop spans 17 amino acids. Germline values: CDR1 SGHRS, CDR2 YFSETQ. The DNA of the CDR3 is TGCGCCAGCAGCCTGAGACAGGGGACCTCTGGGGCCAACGTCCTGACTTTC. It yields the protein CASSLRQGTSGANVLTF.

V usage is TRBV19 and J usage is TRBJ2-7; 7 bases agree with TRBD2. The length of the CDR3 is 16 residues. Germline V lookup: CDR1 LNHDA, CDR2 SQIVND (reference sequence). The J segment lost 0 bases and the V segment lost 5 bases, leaving 10 bases of the junction unmatched. CDR3 nucleotide sequence: TGTGCCAGTAGTCCTACGGGAGGAGGGAGCTCCTACGAGCAGTACTTC. Its translation is CASSPTGGGSSYEQYF.

The chain combines TRBV25-1 with TRBJ1-6; 7 bases map to TRBD1. J was trimmed by 0 bases and V by 7 bases; bases with no gene match: 6. The CDR3 is 16 residues long. Germline CDR1 MGHDK, CDR2 SYGVNS. The CDR3 DNA is TGTGCCAGCAACGGGGGACAGTCCTCCTATAATTCACCCCTCCACTTT. Translating gives CASNGGQSSYNSPLHF.

The chain uses TRBV5-1 and TRBJ2-1, with TRBD2 matching 7 bases. Per germline, CDR1 SGHRS and CDR2 YFSETQ. The CDR3 runs to 16 residues. V dropped 3 bases and J dropped 0; count of bases not matched to a gene: 6. The CDR3 here is CASSSASGSSYNEQFF. CDR3 DNA: TGCGCCAGCAGCTCCGCTAGCGGTAGCTCCTACAATGAGCAGTTCTTC. The full variable domain, its missing parts supplied by reference TRBV5-1 and TRBJ2-1, is KAGVTQTPRYLIKTRGQQVTLSCSPISGHRSVSWYQQTPGQGLQFLFEYFSETQRNKGNFPGRFSGRQFSNSRSEMNVSTLELGDSALYLCASSSASGSSYNEQFFGPGTRLTVL.

This clone was counted a single time. V usage is TRBV27 and J usage is TRBJ2-7; a weak D match, TRBD1 (6 bases). Germline V CDR1 and CDR2: MNHEY, SMNVEV (reference sequence). V was clipped by 5 bases and J by 3 bases, with 14 bases between them. This CDR3 has 14 amino acids. The CDR3 sequence: CASSSFGQNYEQYF. The CDR3 DNA sequence: TGTGCCAGCAGTAGTTTCGGACAGAACTACGAGCAGTACTTC.

This chain links TRBV6-5 with TRBJ2-2; D perhaps matches TRBD1 (6 bases). The CDR3 has 15 residues. Trimming left V 6 bases short and J 1 base short, with 12 bases between. Germline CDR1 is MNHEY and CDR2 is SVGAGI. CDR3 coding DNA: TGTGCCAGCAGCGTCCCGGGACAGAACACCGGGGAGCTGTTTTTT. Its translation: CASSVPGQNTGELFF.

This clone was detected a few times. The chain uses TRBV5-1 and TRBJ2-5, with 7 nucleotides matching TRBD1. CDR1 SGHRS and CDR2 YFSETQ come from the germline V gene. The CDR3 is 15 residues long. V was clipped by 0 bases and J by 5 bases; unmatched bases: 7. In nucleotides, the CDR3 is TGCGCCAGCAGCTTGGTGACAGGGAAATCGGAGACCCAGTACTTC. Translating gives CASSLVTGKSETQYF.

V usage is TRBV23-1 and J usage is TRBJ1-2; 9 bases align to TRBD1. Being an ORF, TRBV23-1 has a function that is uncertain. V shed 11 bases, J shed 7 bases, and the junction held 8 bases outside the gene matches. This CDR3 spans 12 amino acids. As DNA, the CDR3 is TGCGCCTGCACCCGGGGACAGGGTGGCTACACCTTC. It translates to CACTRGQGGYTF.

V is TRBV5-1 and J is TRBJ2-7, with 8 nucleotides matching TRBD2. V gave up 0 bases and J gave up 4 bases; unmatched junction bases: 3. The CDR3 covers 14 residues. The germline V gene has CDR1 SGHRS and CDR2 YFSETQ. CDR3 loop: CASSLGAGAYEQYF. In DNA form, the CDR3 reads TGCGCCAGCAGCTTGGGAGCGGGAGCTTACGAGCAGTACTTC.